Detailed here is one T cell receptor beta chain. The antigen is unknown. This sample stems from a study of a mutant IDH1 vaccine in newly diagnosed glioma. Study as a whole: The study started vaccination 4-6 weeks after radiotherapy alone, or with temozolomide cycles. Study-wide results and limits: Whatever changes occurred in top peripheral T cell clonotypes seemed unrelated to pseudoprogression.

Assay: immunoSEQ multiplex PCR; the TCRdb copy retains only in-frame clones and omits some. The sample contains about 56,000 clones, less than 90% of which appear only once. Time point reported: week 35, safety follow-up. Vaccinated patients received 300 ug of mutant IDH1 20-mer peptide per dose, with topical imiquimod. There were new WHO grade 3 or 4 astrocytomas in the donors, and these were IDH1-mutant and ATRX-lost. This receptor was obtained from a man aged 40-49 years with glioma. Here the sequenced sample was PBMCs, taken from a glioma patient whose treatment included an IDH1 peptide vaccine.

This CDR3 is CATSRGSGSYEQYF. In DNA, the CDR3 is TGTGCCACCAGCAGAGGAAGCGGATCCTACGAGCAGTACTTC. The rearrangement joins TRBV15 to TRBJ2-7; D might be TRBD2 (5 bases). CDR1 LNHNV and CDR2 YYDKDF come from the germline V gene (reference sequence). V was cut by 1 base and J by 1 base, with 8 bases left in between. This CDR3 is built from 14 residues.